The next 28 T cell receptor beta chains were all read from a single sample in a study of T cell repertoires in cytomegalovirus infection. The antigens for these receptors are not known. MiXCR, applied by TCRdb to the reads, yields one record per CDR3 protein. The sample has approximately 300,000 distinct CDR3 sequences, roughly 28% seen once. The starting material was cultured PBMCs, obtained from culture after CMV antigen stimulation. These receptors were taken from a human donor in good health (CMV status not recorded). Some clones in this sample may be carry-over from other donors' samples.

This clonotype came up many times. V and J are TRBV7-8 and TRBJ1-5; 7 nucleotides line up with TRBD1. The J segment lost 0 bases and the V segment lost 5 bases, leaving 7 bases of the junction unmatched. CDR1 is SGHVS and CDR2 is FQNEAQ in the germline V gene. This CDR3 comprises 16 residues. CDR3 coding DNA: TGTGCCAGCAGCGTGTGGGGGACAGATAGCAATCAGCCCCAGCATTTT. Translated: CASSVWGTDSNQPQHF.

This clonotype has only a few counts. The chain uses TRBV7-9 and TRBJ1-2, with D tentatively TRBD1 (5 bases). This CDR3 is 15 amino acids long. Germline CDR1 and CDR2: SEHNR and FQNEAQ (reference sequence). V was cut by 5 bases and J by 6 bases, with 19 bases left in between. The CDR3 protein is CASSLRGRGVDGYTF. In nucleotides, the CDR3 is TGTGCCAGCAGCCTAAGGGGTAGGGGAGTCGATGGCTACACCTTC.

At least ten counts were recorded for this clonotype. The CDR3 nucleotides read TGTGCCAGCAGCTTAGCGACTAATTCACCCCTCCACTTT. This translates into CASSLATNSPLHF. The rearrangement joins TRBV7-9 to TRBJ1-6; D gene unclear. The CDR3 loop spans 13 amino acids. V lost 0 bases to trimming and J lost 6 bases, with 3 bases between them. CDR1 SEHNR and CDR2 FQNEAQ come from the germline V gene (reference sequence).

The J gene is TRBJ1-5, the V gene TRBV20-1; the D gene is possibly TRBD1 (5 bases). V was clipped by 5 bases and J by 3 bases, with 14 bases between them. From germline, CDR1 is DFQATT and CDR2 SNEGSKA (reference sequence). This CDR3 has 14 amino acids. CDR3 amino acids: CSAWGGGHNQPQHF. CDR3 nucleotides: TGCAGTGCTTGGGGGGGAGGTCACAATCAGCCCCAGCATTTT.

This clonotype was counted many times. The V call is TRBV7-6, the J call TRBJ1-5; D possibly corresponds to TRBD1 (5 bases). CDR3 length: 15 residues. V was pared by 2 bases and J by 0 bases, with 8 bases between. Germline values: CDR1 SGHVS, CDR2 FNYEAQ. This CDR3 is CASSLKRGSNQPQHF. The CDR3 DNA reads as TGTGCCAGCAGCTTAAAGAGGGGTAGCAATCAGCCCCAGCATTTT.

The chain has TRBV2 and TRBJ1-1, with 7 nucleotides matching TRBD1. V gave up 7 bases and J gave up 1 base; unmatched junction bases: 6. The CDR3 covers 14 residues. The V gene's germline CDR1 is SNHLY and CDR2 FYNNEI. This CDR3 reads CASMGDRWNTEAFF. The CDR3, as DNA: TGTGCCAGCATGGGGGACAGATGGAACACTGAAGCTTTCTTT.

With respect to this clonotype: This may be a read error: a much more frequent sequence differs by one nucleotide. The V call is TRBV11-1, the J call TRBJ2-5; possibly TRBD1 for D (5 bases). The V and J ends lost 5 bases and 1 base respectively, with 14 bases between them. Germline CDR1 reads SGHAT; CDR2 reads FQDESV (reference sequence). The length of the CDR3 is 15 residues. The CDR3 nucleotides are TGTGCCAGCAGCGTAATGGGGCAGACCCAAGAGACCCAGTACTTC. Translating gives CASSVMGQTQETQYF.

This clonotype was counted ten times or more. This chain joins TRBV5-5 and TRBJ2-1, with D perhaps matching TRBD1 or TRBD2 (5 bases each). The CDR3 covers 11 residues. Trimming removed 0 bases at V and 15 bases at J, with 10 bases between. Germline loops: CDR1 SGHKS, CDR2 YYEKEE (reference sequence). The CDR3 loop reads CASSLEQRGFF. CDR3 in DNA: TGTGCCAGCAGCTTGGAACAGAGGGGGTTCTTC.

The chain has TRBV7-2 and TRBJ1-1, with D tentatively TRBD1 (6 bases). The CDR3 consists of 15 residues. Trimming shortened V by 5 bases and J by 5 bases, and 18 bases separated the two germline ends. Germline CDR1 SGHTA, CDR2 FQGNSA. The CDR3 loop reads CASSLLAQGTTEAFF. The CDR3 coding sequence is TGTGCCAGCAGCCTGCTAGCTCAGGGGACTACTGAAGCTTTCTTT.

CDR3 in amino acids: CASKDSLGVYGYTF. DNA for the CDR3: TGTGCCAGCAAGGACAGCCTTGGCGTTTATGGCTACACCTTC. V and J are TRBV6-8 and TRBJ1-2, with D perhaps matching TRBD1 (6 bases). Trimming shortened V by 7 bases and J by 5 bases, and 17 bases separated the two germline ends. CDR3 length: 14 residues. The germline V gene has CDR1 MNHGY and CDR2 SAAAGT.

The V call is TRBV19, the J call TRBJ2-2; 13 bases match TRBD2. This CDR3 region has 19 residues. Trimming cost V 5 bases and J 6 bases; bases outside gene matches: 15. Germline V gives CDR1 LNHDA, CDR2 SQIVND (reference sequence). The CDR3 nucleotides are TGTGCCAGTAGTCCCCCGAGTGGACTAGCGGGAGACGAGGCCGGGGAGCTGTTTTTT. As protein: CASSPPSGLAGDEAGELFF.

The genes are TRBV2 and TRBJ1-5, with 8 bases aligning to TRBD1. Germline CDR1 SNHLY, CDR2 FYNNEI. The CDR3 length is 13 residues. V shed 10 bases, J shed 7 bases, and the junction held 9 bases outside the gene matches. The chain's CDR3 is CATSPGQAQPQHF. The CDR3 DNA reads TGTGCCACATCACCGGGACAGGCGCAGCCCCAGCATTTT.

This chain joins TRBV20-1 and TRBJ2-2; 10 nucleotides match TRBD2. The CDR3 covers 17 residues. Germline V gene sequence: CDR1 DFQATT, CDR2 SNEGSKA (reference sequence). Germline trimming cut 1 base from V and 5 bases from J; bases unmatched to any gene: 10. The CDR3 reads CSARGPSGSPGTGELFF. As DNA, the CDR3 is TGCAGTGCTAGAGGCCCTAGCGGGAGTCCCGGTACCGGGGAGCTGTTTTTT.

This clonotype has just a few counts. The chain combines TRBV4-1 with TRBJ2-7, with D tentatively TRBD1 (5 bases). Trimming pared 3 bases from V and 6 bases from J, leaving 12 bases between. The germline gives CDR1 MGHRA, CDR2 YSYEKL. The CDR3 is 13 residues long. In DNA, the CDR3 is TGCGCCAGCAGCCACCCGGCAGGGATCGAGCAGTACTTC. It yields the protein CASSHPAGIEQYF.

The chain couples TRBV20-1 to TRBJ2-5; no clear D gene. Germline values: CDR1 DFQATT, CDR2 SNEGSKA (reference sequence). This CDR3 has 11 residues. Trimming left V 6 bases short and J 1 base short, with 6 bases between. The CDR3 loop reads CSAQFQETQYF. The CDR3 coding sequence is TGCAGTGCACAATTCCAAGAGACCCAGTACTTC.

This clonotype was counted only a few times. CDR3 sequence: CASSLGDGGREQFF. CDR3 nucleotides: TGTGCCAGCAGCTTAGGGGACGGAGGTCGGGAGCAGTTCTTC. The chain recombines TRBV11-3 with TRBJ2-1; tentatively, D is TRBD1 or TRBD2 (5 bases each). The CDR3 sequence is 14 residues long. Germline lookup yields CDR1 SGHNT and CDR2 YENEEA. The ends were cut back, 1 base at V and 10 bases at J, with 14 bases in the middle.

The CDR3 protein is CASSWGVGTGGRYEQYF. In DNA form, the CDR3 reads TGTGCCAGCAGTTGGGGTGTGGGTACAGGGGGTCGCTACGAGCAGTACTTC. The V and J genes are TRBV6-5 and TRBJ2-7, with TRBD1 matching 8 bases. The germline CDR1 and CDR2 sequences are MNHEY and SVGAGI. The CDR3 covers 17 residues. The junction had 14 bases not matched to a gene; V was cut back by 4 bases and J by 3 bases.

This chain joins TRBV20-1 and TRBJ1-6; tentative D call: TRBD1 (6 bases). CDR3 size: 18 residues. Trimming cost V 1 base and J 0 bases, with 16 bases left between them. Germline V gene sequence: CDR1 DFQATT, CDR2 SNEGSKA (reference sequence). CDR3 DNA sequence: TGCAGTGCTAGAGTGACAGGCATATTATTCTCCTATAATTCACCCCTCCACTTT. Residues: CSARVTGILFSYNSPLHF.

This chain connects TRBV4-1 to TRBJ1-2, with 9 bases that match TRBD1. Germline loops: CDR1 MGHRA, CDR2 YSYEKL. The V gene end was trimmed by 8 bases and the J gene end by 4 bases; junction bases not matched to a gene: 11. The length of the CDR3 is 15 residues. The CDR3 sequence is CASSPSGQGSYGYTF. The CDR3 DNA is TGCGCCAGCTCGCCTAGCGGACAGGGGTCCTATGGCTACACCTTC.

There are many counts of this clonotype. J is TRBJ1-5 and V is TRBV7-8; 8 nucleotides agree with TRBD1. V shed 4 bases, J shed 4 bases, and the junction held 6 bases outside the gene matches. Per germline, CDR1 SGHVS and CDR2 FQNEAQ. The length of the CDR3 is 15 residues. The CDR3: CASSSHRGVNQPQHF. The CDR3 region has the DNA TGTGCCAGCAGCTCCCACAGGGGGGTGAATCAGCCCCAGCATTTT.

In this sample, this clonotype turned up a few times. The chain carries TRBV5-4 and TRBJ2-2, with TRBD2 identical over 13 bases. Per germline, CDR1 SGHNT and CDR2 YYREEE (reference sequence). This CDR3 is 17 amino acids long. J was trimmed by 4 bases and V by 3 bases; bases with no gene match: 6. CDR3 in amino acids: CASSSTGTSGITGELFF. The CDR3 DNA reads TGTGCCAGCAGCTCAACCGGGACTAGCGGGATCACCGGGGAGCTGTTTTTT.

This chain connects TRBV12-3 or TRBV12-4 to TRBJ2-4, with TRBD2 identical over 7 bases. This CDR3 comprises 15 residues. After removal of 3 bases from V and 4 bases from J, the junction contained 6 bases not matched to a gene. This chain's CDR3 is CASSFSGRGKNIQYF. CDR3 sequence (DNA): TGTGCCAGCAGTTTCTCGGGGAGGGGTAAAAACATTCAGTACTTC.

There are a few counts of this clonotype. The V gene is TRBV15, the J gene TRBJ2-1, with D possibly TRBD1 on 6 matching bases. The CDR3 is 16 residues long. Germline CDR1 LNHNV, CDR2 YYDKDF (reference sequence). The germline V and J ends were trimmed by 2 bases and 5 bases, with 16 bases remaining between them. The chain's CDR3 is CATSRNRAEGHNEQFF. CDR3 coding DNA: TGTGCCACCAGCAGAAACAGGGCCGAGGGTCACAATGAGCAGTTCTTC. Full variable domain (rest looked up from reference TRBV15 and TRBJ2-1): DAMVIQNPRYQVTQFGKPVTLSCSQTLNHNVMYWYQQKSSQAPKLLFHYYDKDFNNEADTPDNFQSRRPNTSFCFLDIRSPGLGDTAMYLCATSRNRAEGHNEQFFGPGTRLTVL.

This chain connects TRBV7-2 to TRBJ1-6; D is ambiguous. The CDR3 sequence is 13 residues long. V lost 2 bases, J lost 10 bases, and 9 bases lay in between. Germline V CDR1 and CDR2: SGHTA, FQGNSA. Written as DNA, the CDR3 is TGTGCCAGCAGCTTATGGCGGTTCTCACCCCTCCACTTT. This encodes CASSLWRFSPLHF. Based on the CDR3 plus reference TRBV7-2 and TRBJ1-6, the full variable domain is GAGVSQSPSNKVTEKGKDVELRCDPISGHTALYWYRQSLGQGLEFLIYFQGNSAPDKSGLPSDRFSAERTGGSVSTLTIQRTQQEDSAVYLCASSLWRFSPLHFGNGTRLTVT.

This clonotype was seen just once. The chain couples TRBV19 to TRBJ2-1; D may match TRBD1 or TRBD2 (7 bases each). Germline V CDR1 and CDR2: LNHDA, SQIVND (reference sequence). The CDR3 covers 16 residues. The V and J ends lost 4 bases and 8 bases respectively, with 21 bases between them. CDR3: CASSRTGLGGTYEQFF. CDR3 DNA sequence: TGTGCCAGTAGTAGGACCGGACTAGGGGGCACGTATGAGCAGTTCTTC. The whole variable domain, filled in from reference TRBV19 and TRBJ2-1, reads DGGITQSPKYLFRKEGQNVTLSCEQNLNHDAMYWYRQDPGQGLRLIYYSQIVNDFQKGDIAEGYSVSREKKESFPLTVTSAQKNPTAFYLCASSRTGLGGTYEQFFGPGTRLTVL.

The J gene is TRBJ2-7, the V gene TRBV5-1; 9 nucleotides match TRBD1. The length of the CDR3 is 14 residues. The V gene's germline CDR1 is SGHRS and CDR2 YFSETQ. After removal of 3 bases from V and 4 bases from J, the junction contained 5 bases not matched to a gene. CDR3 in DNA: TGCGCCAGCAGCTCCGGGACAGGGACGTACGAGCAGTACTTC. Its translation is CASSSGTGTYEQYF.

The count of this clonotype is one. The chain has TRBV28 and TRBJ2-7; 12 bases are shared with TRBD1. The trim removed 6 bases at V and 10 bases at J, leaving 13 bases unmatched. The CDR3 is 15 amino acids. CDR1 and CDR2 from the germline V gene are MDHEN and SYDVKM. Written as DNA, the CDR3 is TGTGCCAGCAGCCCCCCGGTGGGGACAGGGGGCCCCCAGTACTTC. Translated: CASSPPVGTGGPQYF.

Many counts were recorded for this clonotype. The chain recombines TRBV12-3 or TRBV12-4 with TRBJ1-6; 10 bases map to TRBD1. This CDR3 is built from 14 residues. The V gene end was trimmed by 4 bases and the J gene end by 6 bases; junction bases not matched to a gene: 0. CDR3: CASSWTGGNSPLHF. The CDR3, as DNA: TGTGCCAGCAGTTGGACAGGGGGTAATTCACCCCTCCACTTT.